Shown below are 24 T cell receptor beta chains from a single sample sequenced in a study of human T cells and chemical hapten exposure. Someone pulled total RNA out of unfractionated whole blood. TCRdb used MiXCR to reprocess the 5' RACE reads, holding one entry per CDR3 protein. The sample contains some 150,000 distinct CDR3 sequences, roughly 4.1% of which appear only once. The receptors come from a female donor in good health.

This clonotype has a handful of counts. This chain uses TRBV20-1 with TRBJ1-4; tentatively, D is TRBD1 (5 bases). This CDR3 spans 13 amino acids. Trimming cost V 1 base and J 7 bases, with 10 bases left between them. Germline V gene sequence: CDR1 DFQATT, CDR2 SNEGSKA (reference sequence). CDR3 sequence reads: CSARAGLGEKLFF. Written as DNA, the CDR3 is TGCAGTGCTAGAGCAGGGTTGGGTGAAAAACTGTTTTTT.

This clonotype has ten or more counts. V usage is TRBV20-1 and J usage is TRBJ1-1; 8 bases align to TRBD1. The CDR3 loop spans 11 amino acids. Germline V gene data show CDR1 as DFQATT and CDR2 as SNEGSKA (reference sequence). V shed 6 bases, J shed 4 bases, and the junction held 1 base outside the gene matches. The CDR3 DNA reads as TGCAGTGCGACAGGGGTCACTGAAGCTTTCTTT. Translating gives CSATGVTEAFF.

This sequence joins TRBV28 and TRBJ2-1; D is unclear. From germline, CDR1 is MDHEN and CDR2 SYDVKM. This CDR3 has 12 amino acids. Trimming cost V 7 bases and J 5 bases, with 9 bases left between them. Written as DNA, the CDR3 is TGTGCCAGCACCAGTTTGAACAATGAGCAGTTCTTC. Translation: CASTSLNNEQFF.

This clonotype was recorded at least ten times. The CDR3 sequence is CAWSSGGTDTQYF. The CDR3 region has the DNA TGTGCCTGGTCTAGCGGGGGAACAGATACGCAGTATTTT. The chain carries TRBV30 and TRBJ2-3; 10 positions agree with TRBD2. The CDR3 runs to 13 residues. The V segment lost 5 bases and the J segment 3 bases; nucleotides outside the gene matches: 2. The germline V gene has CDR1 GTSNPN and CDR2 SVGIG (reference sequence).

The table lists this clonotype with many counts. This rearrangement joins TRBV24-1 to TRBJ2-5, with TRBD2 matching 10 bases. The CDR3 is 13 amino acids. V was pared by 5 bases and J by 8 bases, with 4 bases of the junction left unmatched. Germline-derived CDR1 and CDR2 are KGHDR and SFDVKD. The CDR3 protein is CATSAGTSVTQYF. The CDR3 DNA reads as TGTGCCACCAGTGCCGGGACTAGCGTAACCCAGTACTTC.

The DNA for the CDR3 is TGTGCCAGCAGCTCAGGACTAGCGGGGGCCCAAGAGACCCAGTACTTC. Translation: CASSSGLAGAQETQYF. The rearrangement uses TRBV7-7 and TRBJ2-5; 13 nucleotides match TRBD2. Germline V gene lookup returns CDR1 SSHAT and CDR2 FNYEAQ (reference sequence). V dropped 4 bases and J dropped 1; count of bases not matched to a gene: 3. CDR3 size: 16 residues.

In its sample, this clonotype was seen many times. V gene TRBV5-1 combines with J gene TRBJ2-3; 7 positions match TRBD1. The CDR3 contains 13 residues. Germline V CDR1 and CDR2: SGHRS, YFSETQ. The V and J ends lost 4 bases and 4 bases, in that order; junction bases with no gene match: 3. In DNA, the CDR3 is TGCGCCAGCAGCCCGACAGGGCCAGATACGCAGTATTTT. It specifies CASSPTGPDTQYF.

About this clonotype itself: Being one base from a much bigger clone, this may be a read error. V usage is TRBV12-3 or TRBV12-4 and J usage is TRBJ2-7; 10 bases line up with TRBD2. There are 15 residues in the CDR3. J gave up 5 bases and V 3 bases, and 7 bases lay outside the gene matches. The CDR3 sequence is CASSFERGGGNEQYF. In DNA form, the CDR3 reads TGTGCCAGCAGTTTCGAGCGGGGGGGCGGTAACGAGCAGTACTTC.

In this sample, this clonotype turned up many times. The chain has TRBV2 and TRBJ1-1; D is unclear. The CDR3 is made up of 15 amino acids. Between the trimmed V and J ends, which lost 0 bases and 4 bases, there was a span of 12 bases. The germline V gene encodes CDR1 SNHLY and CDR2 FYNNEI. The CDR3 region is CASSEALLGLTEAFF. For the CDR3, the DNA is TGTGCCAGCAGTGAAGCGCTTCTAGGTCTCACTGAAGCTTTCTTT.

This clonotype was seen only a few times. The rearrangement joins TRBV20-1 to TRBJ1-5; 7 positions agree with TRBD1. The germline CDR1 and CDR2 sequences are DFQATT and SNEGSKA (reference sequence). Trimming took 5 bases from V and 3 from J; bases not matched to a gene: 7. This CDR3 region has 14 residues. The CDR3 region is CSALMDRFNQPQHF. The CDR3 region has the DNA TGCAGTGCTCTTATGGACAGGTTCAATCAGCCCCAGCATTTT.

In its sample, this clonotype was seen many times. This sequence joins TRBV9 and TRBJ1-1; D is possibly TRBD1 (5 bases). V lost 1 base to trimming and J lost 3 bases, with 10 bases between them. CDR1 is SGDLS, CDR2 YYNGEE, per germline. The length of the CDR3 is 14 residues. The CDR3: CASSVMKGDTEAFF. CDR3 DNA sequence: TGTGCCAGCAGCGTAATGAAAGGGGACACTGAAGCTTTCTTT. The full variable domain, its missing parts supplied by reference TRBV9 and TRBJ1-1, is DSGVTQTPKHLITATGQRVTLRCSPRSGDLSVYWYQQSLDQGLQFLIQYYNGEERAKGNILERFSAQQFPDLHSELNLSSLELGDSALYFCASSVMKGDTEAFFGQGTRLTVV.

This clonotype appeared many times. The V and J genes are TRBV4-2 and TRBJ1-5, with unresolved D. Looked up from germline, CDR1 is LGHNA and CDR2 is YNFKEQ. This CDR3 is 15 amino acids long. V was trimmed by 1 base and J by 7 bases, leaving 14 bases between them. DNA of the CDR3: TGTGCCAGCAGCCAAGCCCCCGGGGTAGGACAGCCCCAGCATTTT. It yields the protein CASSQAPGVGQPQHF.

This clonotype occurred many times. The chain employs TRBV29-1 and TRBJ2-1; 7 nucleotides align to TRBD1. Looked up from germline, CDR1 is SQVTM and CDR2 is ANQGSEA. With V trimmed by 4 bases and J by 0 bases, 6 bases remained unmatched. The CDR3 runs 15 residues. CDR3 in amino acids: CSVVGTESSYNEQFF. The CDR3 nucleotides read TGCAGCGTTGTCGGGACAGAGAGCTCCTACAATGAGCAGTTCTTC.

This clonotype was observed a few times. The chain has TRBV5-1 and TRBJ2-7; D may be TRBD2 (6 bases). This CDR3 spans 14 amino acids. Trimming removed 4 bases at V and 2 bases at J, with 13 bases between. In germline, CDR1 is SGHRS, CDR2 YFSETQ. The CDR3 spells CASSRETLPYEQYF. The CDR3 nucleotides read TGCGCCAGCAGCCGGGAGACACTACCCTACGAGCAGTACTTC. Based on the CDR3 plus reference TRBV5-1 and TRBJ2-7, the full variable domain is KAGVTQTPRYLIKTRGQQVTLSCSPISGHRSVSWYQQTPGQGLQFLFEYFSETQRNKGNFPGRFSGRQFSNSRSEMNVSTLELGDSALYLCASSRETLPYEQYFGPGTRLTVT.

This chain joins TRBV29-1 and TRBJ1-1; the D gene is possibly TRBD1 (5 bases). CDR1 SQVTM and CDR2 ANQGSEA come from the germline V gene. CDR3 length: 10 residues. The ends were cut back, 3 bases at V and 10 bases at J, with 9 bases in the middle. CDR3 sequence reads: CSVDGAGAFF. CDR3 nucleotides: TGCAGCGTTGACGGGGCGGGAGCTTTCTTT.

This chain's CDR3 is CASSAITGQRIEETQYF. CDR3 DNA sequence: TGTGCCAGCAGCGCTATCACGGGACAGCGAATCGAGGAGACCCAGTACTTC. This chain links TRBV3-1 with TRBJ2-5; 7 bases match TRBD1. Germline V gene sequence: CDR1 LGHDT, CDR2 YNNKEL (reference sequence). The CDR3 is made up of 17 amino acids. Trimming removed 5 bases from V and 5 bases from J; junction bases left unmatched: 17.

This clonotype came up a few times. This may be a read error, as it is one base from a much larger clone. The rearrangement uses TRBV30 and TRBJ2-7; no firm D call. Trimming left V 1 base short and J 2 bases short, with 9 bases between. Germline values: CDR1 GTSNPN, CDR2 SVGIG (reference sequence). The length of the CDR3 is 13 residues. The CDR3 loop reads CAWSGIGAYEQYF. As DNA, the CDR3 is TGTGCCTGGAGTGGCATTGGCGCCTACGAGCAGTACTTC.

This clonotype came up many times. The chain recombines TRBV29-1 with TRBJ1-4; a weak D match, TRBD1 (6 bases). This CDR3 has 18 amino acids. V dropped 6 bases and J dropped 0 bases, with 23 bases sitting between them. Germline CDR1 is SQVTM and CDR2 is ANQGSEA. CDR3 in amino acids: CSVATPEGVGATNEKLFF. The CDR3 nucleotides are TGCAGCGTGGCGACGCCAGAGGGGGTCGGAGCAACTAATGAAAAACTGTTTTTT.

This clonotype came up many times. The CDR3 bases are TGCGCCAGCAGCTACCCCCCGACCGAACGCCACACAGATACGCAGTATTTT. Its protein is CASSYPPTERHTDTQYF. The chain has TRBV5-1 and TRBJ2-3; D is unclear. Germline CDR1 reads SGHRS; CDR2 reads YFSETQ. The CDR3 loop spans 17 amino acids. V was trimmed by 3 bases and J by 2 bases, leaving 19 bases between them.

Many counts were recorded for this clonotype. This sequence joins TRBV4-2 and TRBJ2-2; 8 bases match TRBD2. The CDR3 covers 20 residues. The V gene's germline CDR1 is LGHNA and CDR2 YNFKEQ. The V and J ends lost 0 bases and 4 bases, in that order; junction bases with no gene match: 16. In DNA form, the CDR3 reads TGTGCCAGCAGCCAAGATATCGCGGTAGCGGGGTATCAGTCCACCGGGGAGCTGTTTTTT. Protein: CASSQDIAVAGYQSTGELFF.

In this sample, this clonotype turned up many times. The gene calls are TRBV6-6 and TRBJ1-2; D is undetermined. CDR1 and CDR2 (germline): MNHNY, SVGAGI (reference sequence). The CDR3 totals 13 residues. The V end lost 5 bases, the J end lost 0 bases, and 7 bases lay between the germline ends. The CDR3 here is CASSLQSNYGYTF. The CDR3 DNA reads as TGTGCCAGCAGTCTGCAGTCTAACTATGGCTACACCTTC.

This clonotype has ten or more counts. V is TRBV30 and J is TRBJ1-6, with D possibly being TRBD1 (6 bases). Germline V gives CDR1 GTSNPN, CDR2 SVGIG (reference sequence). CDR3 length: 14 residues. V gave up 1 base and J gave up 10 bases, with 14 bases separating them. The CDR3 protein is CAWSELNRESPLHF. Here the CDR3 DNA reads TGTGCCTGGAGTGAGTTGAACAGGGAATCACCCCTCCACTTT. Drawing the rest from reference TRBV30 and TRBJ1-6, the complete variable domain is SQTIHQWPATLVQPVGSPLSLECTVEGTSNPNLYWYRQAAGRGLQLLFYSVGIGQISSEVPQNLSASRPQDRQFILSSKKLLLSDSGFYLCAWSELNRESPLHFGNGTRLTVT.

This clonotype has ten or more counts. The DNA of the CDR3 is TGCAGTGGTAGTGGGGACAGGCCACCCTACGAGCAGTACTTC. This gives the protein CSGSGDRPPYEQYF. The chain carries TRBV29-1 and TRBJ2-7; TRBD1 matches at 8 bases. This CDR3 region has 14 residues. CDR1 is SQVTM and CDR2 is ANQGSEA in the germline V gene.

This clonotype has at least ten counts. The V call is TRBV29-1, the J call TRBJ1-4; D is uncertain. CDR1 is SQVTM and CDR2 is ANQGSEA in the germline V gene. The CDR3 runs to 15 residues. V lost 0 bases, J lost 2 bases, and 10 bases lay in between. The CDR3 here is CSVEDPAQTNEKLFF. CDR3 DNA sequence: TGCAGCGTTGAAGATCCTGCTCAGACTAATGAAAAACTGTTTTTT.